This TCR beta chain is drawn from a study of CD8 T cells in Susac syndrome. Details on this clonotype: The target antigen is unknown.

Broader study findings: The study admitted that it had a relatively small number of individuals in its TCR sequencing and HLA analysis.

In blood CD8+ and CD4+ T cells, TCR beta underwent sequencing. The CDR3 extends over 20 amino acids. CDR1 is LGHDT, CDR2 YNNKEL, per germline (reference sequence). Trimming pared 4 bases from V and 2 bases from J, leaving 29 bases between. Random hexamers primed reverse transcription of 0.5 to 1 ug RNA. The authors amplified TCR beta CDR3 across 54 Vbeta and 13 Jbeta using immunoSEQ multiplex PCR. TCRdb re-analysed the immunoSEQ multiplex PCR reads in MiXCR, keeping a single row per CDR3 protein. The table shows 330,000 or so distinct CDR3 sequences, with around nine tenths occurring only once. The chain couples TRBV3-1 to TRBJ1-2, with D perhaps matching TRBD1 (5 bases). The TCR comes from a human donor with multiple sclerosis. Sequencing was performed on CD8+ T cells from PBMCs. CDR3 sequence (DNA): TGTGCCAGCAGCCCAGATCTACAGGAGAGGGTATTGGTGGGGAACTATGGCTACACCTTC. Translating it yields CASSPDLQERVLVGNYGYTF.